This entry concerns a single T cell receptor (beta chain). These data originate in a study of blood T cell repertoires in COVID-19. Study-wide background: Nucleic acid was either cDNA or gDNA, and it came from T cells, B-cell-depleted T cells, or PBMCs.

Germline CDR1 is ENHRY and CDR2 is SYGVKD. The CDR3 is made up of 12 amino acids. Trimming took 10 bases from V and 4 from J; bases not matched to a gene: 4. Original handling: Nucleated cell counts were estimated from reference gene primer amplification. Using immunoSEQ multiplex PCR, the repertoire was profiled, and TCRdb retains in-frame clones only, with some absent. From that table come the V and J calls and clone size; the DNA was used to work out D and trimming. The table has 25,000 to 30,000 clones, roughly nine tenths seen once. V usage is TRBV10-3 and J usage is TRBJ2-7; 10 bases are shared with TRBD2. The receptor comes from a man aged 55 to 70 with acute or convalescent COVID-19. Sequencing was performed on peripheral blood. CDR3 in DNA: TGTGCCACCAAGCGGGAGGGGTACGAGCAGTACTTC. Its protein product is CATKREGYEQYF.